The 22 T cell receptor beta chains given below trace back to one sample, sequenced in a study of regulatory T cells in long-lasting Graves disease (dated by TCRdb to about 2021). The time point label corresponds to: newly diagnosed GD, antithyroid drugs for less than 3 months. RNA was extracted from PBMCs in TRIzol for both TCR sequencing and RNA sequencing. Library creation used multiplex PCR. These reads were obtained on an Illumina HiSeq 4000. iRepertoire HTBI primers and Arm-PCR amplification of CDR3 regions were used to construct TCR beta libraries. TCRdb trimmed public reads at Q25 via fastp, called clones via MiXCR and kept in-frame beta chains. Identical CDR3 proteins give one entry, which carries the most common genes and DNA. For this sample the table gives approximately 390,000 distinct CDR3 sequences, of which 15% to 20% were detected only once. About 19% of the sample goes to the ten largest clones.

These records were also assigned to another study, of T cells in Graves' hyperthyroidism and ophthalmopathy.

The sample consisted of peripheral blood mononuclear cells (PBMCs), taken at new diagnosis, from a patient treated with antithyroid drugs. These TCRs come from a woman aged 18-29 years with Graves disease. Donor details come from another sample of the same person, matched by shared clones.

This clonotype came up a few times. The V gene is TRBV19, the J gene TRBJ2-7; 8 bases map to TRBD1. J lost 0 bases, V lost 6 bases, and 16 bases had no gene match. The CDR3 is made up of 18 amino acids. The germline V gene has CDR1 LNHDA and CDR2 SQIVND (reference sequence). CDR3 DNA sequence: TGTGCCAGTAGCACCGGGACAGGCTTCGGAGGTAGCTCCTACGAGCAGTACTTC. Its translation: CASSTGTGFGGSSYEQYF.

The sample holds a few counts of this clonotype. The chain is built from TRBV27 and TRBJ1-6; unclear D gene. The CDR3 loop spans 12 amino acids. Germline V lookup: CDR1 MNHEY, CDR2 SMNVEV (reference sequence). Trimming left V 5 bases short and J 5 bases short, with 4 bases between. Here the CDR3 DNA reads TGTGCCAGCAGTATCAATAATTCACCCCTCCACTTT. Translation: CASSINNSPLHF.

This clonotype was seen only a few times. The rearrangement uses TRBV27 and TRBJ2-4; TRBD1 is a possible D gene (6 bases). The germline V gene encodes CDR1 MNHEY and CDR2 SMNVEV (reference sequence). The germline V and J ends were trimmed by 5 bases and 2 bases, with 16 bases remaining between them. The CDR3 runs to 16 residues. CDR3 amino acids: CASSVTGFLTKNIQYF. CDR3 DNA: TGTGCCAGCAGTGTAACAGGGTTTCTGACCAAAAACATTCAGTACTTC.

The chain has TRBV10-3 and TRBJ2-3; 14 nucleotides line up with TRBD2. Germline V gene lookup returns CDR1 ENHRY and CDR2 SYGVKD. The V and J ends lost 3 bases and 0 bases, in that order; junction bases with no gene match: 8. The CDR3 contains 19 residues. Here the CDR3 DNA reads TGTGCCATCAGTGAATCGGGGACTAGCGGGGGCCGTAGCACAGATACGCAGTATTTT. This codes for CAISESGTSGGRSTDTQYF.

At least ten counts were recorded for this clonotype. The genes are TRBV24-1 and TRBJ2-3, with D maybe TRBD2 (6 bases). Trimming cost V 4 bases and J 6 bases, with 16 bases left between them. This CDR3 region has 15 residues. Germline CDR1 is KGHDR and CDR2 is SFDVKD. CDR3 nucleotide sequence: TGTGCCACCAGTGACCCCGGGGGTCCTGGGGATACGCAGTATTTT. Protein: CATSDPGGPGDTQYF.

This clonotype has ten or more counts. J is TRBJ2-5 and V is TRBV2, with a tentative D call TRBD2 (6 bases). Germline assignment: CDR1 SNHLY and CDR2 FYNNEI. Trimming stripped 6 bases from V and 7 bases from J, with 15 bases between. There are 13 residues in the CDR3. CDR3 region: CASSGGLRATQYF. CDR3 nucleotide sequence: TGTGCCAGCAGCGGGGGATTACGGGCGACCCAGTACTTC.

This clonotype has ten or more counts. The rearrangement joins TRBV2 to TRBJ2-1, with D perhaps matching TRBD2 (5 bases). The germline V gene encodes CDR1 SNHLY and CDR2 FYNNEI. Trimming removed 9 bases at V and 6 bases at J, with 12 bases between. This CDR3 has 12 amino acids. The CDR3 loop reads CARETSGNEQFF. For the CDR3, the DNA is TGTGCCAGGGAAACTAGTGGCAATGAGCAGTTCTTC. The full variable domain, rest sourced from reference TRBV2 and TRBJ2-1, is EPEVTQTPSHQVTQMGQEVILRCVPISNHLYFYWYRQILGQKVEFLVSFYNNEISEKSEIFDDQFSVERPDGSNFTLKIRSTKLEDSAMYFCARETSGNEQFFGPGTRLTVL.

V and J are TRBV11-2 and TRBJ2-1; perhaps D is TRBD1 or TRBD2 (5 bases each). The CDR3 length is 14 residues. The germline V and J ends were trimmed by 4 bases and 8 bases, with 15 bases remaining between them. Germline V gene data show CDR1 as SGHAT and CDR2 as FQNNGV. The CDR3 loop is CASSSLTGADEQFF. In DNA form, the CDR3 reads TGTGCCAGCAGCTCACTCACAGGAGCGGATGAGCAGTTCTTC.

This clonotype was seen many times. The chain recombines TRBV5-1 with TRBJ2-2; 7 bases are a match to TRBD1. Germline trimming cut 4 bases from V and 1 base from J; bases unmatched to any gene: 4. Germline CDR1 SGHRS, CDR2 YFSETQ. The length of the CDR3 is 15 residues. The CDR3 bases are TGCGCCAGCAGCACCCGGACAGGGAACACCGGGGAGCTGTTTTTT. As protein: CASSTRTGNTGELFF.

The rearrangement joins TRBV28 to TRBJ2-3, with TRBD1 identical over 10 bases. The DNA end is more similar to TRBJ2-7, so the J call may be wrong. The germline gives CDR1 MDHEN, CDR2 SYDVKM. This CDR3 has 16 residues. As DNA, the CDR3 is TGTGCCAGCAGTAAACTTCGGGGACAGGGGCGCTACGAGCAGTACTTC. Encoded protein: CASSKLRGQGRYEQYF.

This clonotype was observed at least ten times. The chain couples TRBV12-3 or TRBV12-4 to TRBJ1-2; D might be TRBD1 (6 bases). V was pared by 7 bases and J by 1 base, with 16 bases between. This CDR3 contains 15 residues. The CDR3 region is CASTTGQNLNYGYTF. CDR3 nucleotides: TGTGCCAGCACCACAGGGCAGAACCTTAACTATGGCTACACCTTC.

This clonotype was observed at least ten times. This CDR3 reads CASSSVRGDTDTQYF. DNA of the CDR3: TGTGCCAGCAGTTCCGTCAGGGGAGATACAGATACGCAGTATTTT. The J gene is TRBJ2-3, the V gene TRBV27, with a tentative D call TRBD1 (6 bases). Germline V gene sequence: CDR1 MNHEY, CDR2 SMNVEV (reference sequence). V lost 4 bases and J lost 3, with 14 bases in between. The length of the CDR3 is 15 residues.

Only a few counts were recorded for this clonotype. The rearrangement joins TRBV19 to TRBJ2-7; perhaps D is TRBD1 or TRBD2 (5 bases each). V was clipped by 1 base and J by 3 bases, with 10 bases between them. The germline gives CDR1 LNHDA, CDR2 SQIVND (reference sequence). The CDR3 loop spans 14 amino acids. The CDR3 nucleotides read TGTGCCAGTAGTATAGCTGGGGGAGACTACGAGCAGTACTTC. It specifies CASSIAGGDYEQYF.

This clonotype appeared many times. The genes are TRBV5-5 and TRBJ2-1; 13 nucleotides agree with TRBD2. CDR3 length equals 16 residues. The trim removed 6 bases at V and 7 bases at J, leaving 10 bases unmatched. The germline CDR1 and CDR2 sequences are SGHKS and YYEKEE (reference sequence). CDR3 sequence reads: CASINRGLAGVNEQFF. DNA of the CDR3: TGTGCCAGCATCAATAGAGGACTAGCGGGAGTAAATGAGCAGTTCTTC.

This clonotype was seen many times. The chain combines TRBV30 with TRBJ2-7; 7 bases line up with TRBD1. V was pared by 2 bases and J by 3 bases, with 1 base of the junction left unmatched. This CDR3 comprises 12 residues. Germline assignment: CDR1 GTSNPN and CDR2 SVGIG (reference sequence). CDR3 DNA sequence: TGTGCCTGGAGTCCAGGGGGCTACGAGCAGTACTTC. It codes for CAWSPGGYEQYF.

This clonotype was recorded at least ten times. The V call is TRBV2, the J call TRBJ2-7; 8 bases agree with TRBD2. Germline V gene data show CDR1 as SNHLY and CDR2 as FYNNEI. CDR3 length: 14 amino acids. Trimming cost V 7 bases and J 6 bases; bases outside gene matches: 11. The CDR3 nucleotides read TGTGCCAGCAAACGACTAGCGTCGAGGGGCGAGCAGTACTTC. It is translated as CASKRLASRGEQYF.

The V call is TRBV6-1, the J call TRBJ1-3; 7 bases agree with TRBD1. From germline, CDR1 is MNHNS and CDR2 SASEGT. This CDR3 contains 17 residues. V shed 5 bases, J shed 4 bases, and the junction held 14 bases outside the gene matches. In DNA, the CDR3 is TGTGCCAGCAGTCACATAATCAGGGGGAGTGCAGGAAACACCATATATTTT. It codes for CASSHIIRGSAGNTIYF.

In its sample, this clonotype was seen a few times. This chain links TRBV5-1 with TRBJ1-4; unclear D gene. Per the germline V gene, CDR1 is SGHRS and CDR2 is YFSETQ. Trimming left V 3 bases short and J 6 bases short, with 12 bases between. This CDR3 is built from 14 residues. CDR3 in amino acids: CASSSLSGDEKLFF. The CDR3 nucleotides read TGCGCCAGCAGCTCCCTCAGTGGGGATGAAAAACTGTTTTTT.

The chain links TRBV7-8 to TRBJ2-7, with D possibly matching TRBD2 (6 bases). V lost 1 base and J 5 bases, leaving 12 bases between the germline ends. The CDR3 runs 14 residues. Germline CDR1 is SGHVS and CDR2 is FQNEAQ. The CDR3 sequence is CASSLGGGGNEQYF. The CDR3 DNA reads as TGTGCCAGCAGCTTAGGGGGCGGCGGGAACGAGCAGTACTTC.

The chain is built from TRBV5-4 and TRBJ1-2; 7 bases are a match to TRBD1. The CDR3 length is 18 residues. The ends lost 4 bases at V and 0 bases at J; junction bases unmatched: 15. Germline V lookup: CDR1 SGHNT, CDR2 YYREEE (reference sequence). CDR3 in amino acids: CASSPGTVPPGANYGYTF. Written as DNA, the CDR3 is TGTGCCAGCAGCCCGGGGACAGTACCCCCGGGAGCTAACTATGGCTACACCTTC.

This clonotype was detected only a few times. The chain uses TRBV7-2 and TRBJ2-2; tentative D call: TRBD2 (7 bases). The germline V gene has CDR1 SGHTA and CDR2 FQGNSA. V gave up 5 bases and J gave up 4 bases, with 14 bases separating them. The CDR3 length is 15 residues. The CDR3 region has the DNA TGTGCCAGCAGCAGGGGGGGACGGAGCACCGGGGAGCTGTTTTTT. It is translated as CASSRGGRSTGELFF.

Points on this clonotype: A read error is likely here: a far larger clone is one base away. This sequence joins TRBV15 and TRBJ2-5; D is possibly TRBD1 or TRBD2 (5 bases each). The J call could be wrong; TRBJ2-1 is a better fit for the DNA end. Germline V gene lookup returns CDR1 LNHNV and CDR2 YYDKDF (reference sequence). This CDR3 spans 14 amino acids. CDR3 DNA: TGTGCCGCCAGCAGGGACGAGAGGTACAATGAGCAGTTCTTC. Translating it yields CAASRDERYNEQFF.